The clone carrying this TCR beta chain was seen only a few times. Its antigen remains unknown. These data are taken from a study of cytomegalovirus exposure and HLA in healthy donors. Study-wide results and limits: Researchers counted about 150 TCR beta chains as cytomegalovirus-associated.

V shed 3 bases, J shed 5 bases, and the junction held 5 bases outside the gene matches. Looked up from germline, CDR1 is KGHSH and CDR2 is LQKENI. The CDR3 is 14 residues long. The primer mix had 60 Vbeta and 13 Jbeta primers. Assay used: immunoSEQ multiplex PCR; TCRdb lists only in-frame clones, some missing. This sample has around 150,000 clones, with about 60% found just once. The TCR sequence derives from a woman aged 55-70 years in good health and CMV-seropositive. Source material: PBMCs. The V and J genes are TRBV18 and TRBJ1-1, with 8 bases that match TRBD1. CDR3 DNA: TGTGCCAGCTCACCCAGGGGGCTGAGGACTGAAGCTTTCTTT. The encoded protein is CASSPRGLRTEAFF.